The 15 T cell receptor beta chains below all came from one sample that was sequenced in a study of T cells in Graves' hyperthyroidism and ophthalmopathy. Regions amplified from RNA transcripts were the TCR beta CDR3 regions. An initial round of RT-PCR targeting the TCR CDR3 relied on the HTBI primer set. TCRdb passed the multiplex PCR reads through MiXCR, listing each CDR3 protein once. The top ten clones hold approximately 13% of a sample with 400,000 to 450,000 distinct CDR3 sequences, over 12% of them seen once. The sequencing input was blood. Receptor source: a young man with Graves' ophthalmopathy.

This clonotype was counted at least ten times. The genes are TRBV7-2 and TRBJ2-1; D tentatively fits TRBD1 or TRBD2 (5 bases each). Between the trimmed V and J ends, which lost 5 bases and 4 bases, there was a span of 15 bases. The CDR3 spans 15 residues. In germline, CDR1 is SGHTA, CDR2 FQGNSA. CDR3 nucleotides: TGTGCCAGCAGCCAAGACGGGGCACCGTACAATGAGCAGTTCTTC. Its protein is CASSQDGAPYNEQFF.

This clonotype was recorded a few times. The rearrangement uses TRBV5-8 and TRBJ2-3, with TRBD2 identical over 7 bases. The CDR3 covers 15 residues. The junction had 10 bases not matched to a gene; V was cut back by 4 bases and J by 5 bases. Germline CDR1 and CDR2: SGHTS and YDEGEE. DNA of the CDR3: TGTGCCAGCAGCCCCCTTACTAGCGTTGGAGATACGCAGTATTTT. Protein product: CASSPLTSVGDTQYF. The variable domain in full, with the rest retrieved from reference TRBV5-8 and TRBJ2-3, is EAGVTQSPTHLIKTRGQQATLRCSPISGHTSVYWYQQALGLGLQFLLWYDEGEERNRGNFPPRFSGRQFPNYSSELNVNALELEDSALYLCASSPLTSVGDTQYFGPGTRLTVL.

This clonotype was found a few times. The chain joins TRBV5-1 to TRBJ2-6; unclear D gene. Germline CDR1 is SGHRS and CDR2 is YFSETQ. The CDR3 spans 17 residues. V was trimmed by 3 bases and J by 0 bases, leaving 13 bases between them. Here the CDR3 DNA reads TGCGCCAGCAGCTCGCTCACCCCCCGCTCTGGGGCCAACGTCCTGACTTTC. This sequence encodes CASSSLTPRSGANVLTF.

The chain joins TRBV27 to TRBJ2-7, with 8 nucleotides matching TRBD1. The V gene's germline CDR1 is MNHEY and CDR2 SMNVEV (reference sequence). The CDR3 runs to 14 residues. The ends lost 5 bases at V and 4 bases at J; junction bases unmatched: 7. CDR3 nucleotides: TGTGCCAGCAGTCTGACGACAGGGGCATACGAGCAGTACTTC. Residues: CASSLTTGAYEQYF.

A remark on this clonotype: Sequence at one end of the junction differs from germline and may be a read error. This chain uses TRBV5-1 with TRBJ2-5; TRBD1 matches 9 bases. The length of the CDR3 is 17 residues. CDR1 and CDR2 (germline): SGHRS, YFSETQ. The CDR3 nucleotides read TGCGCCTGCAGCAGGAGGTCCCGGGACAGGGCCCAAGAGACCCAGTACTTC. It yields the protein CACSRRSRDRAQETQYF.

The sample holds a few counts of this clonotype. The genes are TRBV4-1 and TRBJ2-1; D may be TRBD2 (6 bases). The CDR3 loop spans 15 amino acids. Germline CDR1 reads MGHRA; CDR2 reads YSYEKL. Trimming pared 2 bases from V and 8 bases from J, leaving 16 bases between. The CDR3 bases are TGCGCCAGCAGCCAAATTCTAGCGCCTGGCGATGAGCAGTTCTTC. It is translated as CASSQILAPGDEQFF.

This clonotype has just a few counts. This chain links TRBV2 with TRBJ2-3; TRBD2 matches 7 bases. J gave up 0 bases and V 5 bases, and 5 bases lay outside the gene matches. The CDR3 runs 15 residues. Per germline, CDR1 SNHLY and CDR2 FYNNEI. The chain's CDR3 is CASSPLSGSTDTQYF. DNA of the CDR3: TGTGCCAGCAGTCCCCTTAGCGGGAGCACAGATACGCAGTATTTT.

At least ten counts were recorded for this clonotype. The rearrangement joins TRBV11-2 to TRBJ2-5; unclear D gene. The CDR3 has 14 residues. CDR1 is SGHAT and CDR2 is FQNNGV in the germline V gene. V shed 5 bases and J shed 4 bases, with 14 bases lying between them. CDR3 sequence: CASSPSNYLETQYF. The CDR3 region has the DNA TGTGCCAGCAGCCCTTCAAACTACCTAGAGACCCAGTACTTC.

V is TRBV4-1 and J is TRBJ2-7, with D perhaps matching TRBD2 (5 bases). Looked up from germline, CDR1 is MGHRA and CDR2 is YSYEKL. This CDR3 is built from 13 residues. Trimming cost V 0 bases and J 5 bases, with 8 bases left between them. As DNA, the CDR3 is TGCGCCAGCAGCCAAGACGACGGGAACGAGCAGTACTTC. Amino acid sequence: CASSQDDGNEQYF.

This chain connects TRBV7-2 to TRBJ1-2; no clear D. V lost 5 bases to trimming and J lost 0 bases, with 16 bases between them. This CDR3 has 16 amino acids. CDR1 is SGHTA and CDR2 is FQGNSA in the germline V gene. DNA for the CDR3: TGTGCCAGCAGCCCAAGTAGGTGGCTTTCTAACTATGGCTACACCTTC. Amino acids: CASSPSRWLSNYGYTF.

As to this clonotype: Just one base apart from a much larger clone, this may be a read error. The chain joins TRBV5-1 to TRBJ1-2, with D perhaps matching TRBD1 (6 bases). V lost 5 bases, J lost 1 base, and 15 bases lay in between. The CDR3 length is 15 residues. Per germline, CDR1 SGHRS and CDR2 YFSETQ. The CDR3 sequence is CASREGQVNNYGYTF. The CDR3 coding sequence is TGCGCCAGCAGAGAGGGACAAGTTAATAACTATGGCTACACCTTC. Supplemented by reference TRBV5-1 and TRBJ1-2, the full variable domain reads KAGVTQTPRYLIKTRGQQVTLSCSPISGHRSVSWYQQTPGQGLQFLFEYFSETQRNKGNFPGRFSGRQFSNSRSEMNVSTLELGDSALYLCASREGQVNNYGYTFGSGTRLTVV.

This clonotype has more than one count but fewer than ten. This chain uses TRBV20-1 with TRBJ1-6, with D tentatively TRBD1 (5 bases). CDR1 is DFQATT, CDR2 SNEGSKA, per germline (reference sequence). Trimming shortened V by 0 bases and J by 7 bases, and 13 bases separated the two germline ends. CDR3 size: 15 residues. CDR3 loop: CSARDGPSGNSPLHF. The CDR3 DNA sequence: TGCAGTGCTAGAGATGGTCCGTCAGGGAATTCACCCCTCCACTTT.

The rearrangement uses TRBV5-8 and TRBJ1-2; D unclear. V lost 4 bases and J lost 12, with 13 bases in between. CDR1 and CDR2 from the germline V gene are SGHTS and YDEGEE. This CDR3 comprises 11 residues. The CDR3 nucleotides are TGTGCCAGCAGCCGCGTCAGTCAAGACACCTTC. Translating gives CASSRVSQDTF.

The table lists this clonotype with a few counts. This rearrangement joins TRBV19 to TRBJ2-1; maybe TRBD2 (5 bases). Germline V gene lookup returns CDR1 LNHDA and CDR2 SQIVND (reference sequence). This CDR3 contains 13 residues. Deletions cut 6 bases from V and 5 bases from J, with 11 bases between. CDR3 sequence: CASRVAGNNEQFF. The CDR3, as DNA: TGTGCCAGTAGGGTGGCCGGGAACAATGAGCAGTTCTTC.

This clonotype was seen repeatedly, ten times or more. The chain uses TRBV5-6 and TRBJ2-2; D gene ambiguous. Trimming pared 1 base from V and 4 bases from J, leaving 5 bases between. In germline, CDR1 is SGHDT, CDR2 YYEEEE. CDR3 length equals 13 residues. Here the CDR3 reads CASSLPTTGELFF. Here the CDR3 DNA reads TGTGCCAGCAGCTTGCCCACCACCGGGGAGCTGTTTTTT.